This T cell receptor beta chain stems from a study of technical replicates of blood from a handful of donors. V lost 1 base and J lost 0, with 10 bases in between. CDR1 and CDR2 (germline): LGHNA, YNFKEQ. The CDR3 is 15 residues long. Some clones are missing from TCRdb's copy, which holds only in-frame ones; the method was immunoSEQ multiplex PCR. The profile shows about 88,000 clones, around 94% of them singletons. This receptor was taken from a human donor in good health. The chain has TRBV4-2 and TRBJ2-7; D is perhaps TRBD1 (5 bases). The sequenced material came from T cells isolated from PBMCs. DNA for the CDR3: TGTGCCAGCAGCCAAGGTGGGGCCAGCTCCTACGAGCAGTACTTC. This sequence encodes CASSQGGASSYEQYF.